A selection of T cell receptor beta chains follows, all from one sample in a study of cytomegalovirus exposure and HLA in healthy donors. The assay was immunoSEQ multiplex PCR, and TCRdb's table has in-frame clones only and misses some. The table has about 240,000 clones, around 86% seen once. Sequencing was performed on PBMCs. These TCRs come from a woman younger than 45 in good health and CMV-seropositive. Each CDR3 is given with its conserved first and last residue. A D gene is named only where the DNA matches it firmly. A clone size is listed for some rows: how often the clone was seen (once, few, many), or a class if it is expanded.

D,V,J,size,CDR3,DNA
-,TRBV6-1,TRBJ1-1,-,CASSVYRENTEAFF,TGTGCCAGCAGTGTGTACAGAGAGAACACTGAAGCTTTCTTT
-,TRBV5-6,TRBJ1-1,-,CASSTVGRGARSGTEAFF,TGTGCCAGCAGCACTGTAGGCCGGGGGGCGCGAAGCGGAACCGAAGCTTTCTTT
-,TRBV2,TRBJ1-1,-,CASSVSGDTEAFF,TGTGCCAGCAGTGTCTCAGGGGACACTGAAGCTTTCTTT
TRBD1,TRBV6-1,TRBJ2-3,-,CASHRDREKHF,TGTGCCAGCCACCGGGACAGGGAAAAGCATTTT
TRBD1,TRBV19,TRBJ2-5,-,CASSIGTGGRGTQYF,TGTGCCAGTAGTATAGGGACAGGGGGCAGGGGGACCCAGTACTTC
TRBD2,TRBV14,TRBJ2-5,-,CASSQGLLASQETQYF,TGTGCCAGCAGCCAAGGACTACTAGCGTCTCAAGAGACCCAGTACTTC
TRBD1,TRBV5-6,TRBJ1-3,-,CASSLPTGMDTIYF,TGTGCCAGCAGCTTACCGACAGGGATGGACACCATATATTTT
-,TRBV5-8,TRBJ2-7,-,CASSLILGQSPYEQYF,TGTGCCAGCAGCTTAATATTGGGGCAGAGCCCCTACGAGCAGTACTTC
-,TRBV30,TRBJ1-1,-,CAWSPGGGRGTEAFF,TGTGCCTGGAGCCCTGGGGGGGGACGGGGCACTGAAGCTTTCTTT
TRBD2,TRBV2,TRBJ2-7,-,CASGAGGGSSYEQYF,TGTGCCAGCGGAGCGGGAGGGGGGAGCTCCTACGAGCAGTACTTC
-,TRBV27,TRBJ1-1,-,CASSSPSLNTEAFF,TGTGCCAGCAGTTCCCCCTCCTTGAACACTGAAGCTTTCTTT
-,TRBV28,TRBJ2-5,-,CASSLAGANLKETQYF,TGTGCCAGCAGTTTAGCGGGGGCAAATTTAAAAGAGACCCAGTACTTC
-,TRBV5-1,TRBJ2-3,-,CASSLVGSGSGTDTQYF,TGCGCCAGCAGCTTGGTGGGTAGCGGTTCAGGCACAGATACGCAGTATTTT
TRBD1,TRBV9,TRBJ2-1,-,CASSVDDRVTEQFF,TGTGCCAGCAGCGTAGACGACAGGGTTACTGAGCAGTTCTTC
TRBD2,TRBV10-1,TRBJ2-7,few,CASSESGRSYEQYF,TGCGCCAGCAGTGAAAGCGGGAGATCGTACGAGCAGTACTTC
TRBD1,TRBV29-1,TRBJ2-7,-,CSGGQGGKGEQYF,TGCAGCGGGGGACAGGGGGGAAAGGGCGAGCAGTACTTC
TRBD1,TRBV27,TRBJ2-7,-,CASSLRGQGAYEQYF,TGTGCCAGCAGTTTAAGGGGACAGGGGGCCTACGAGCAGTACTTC
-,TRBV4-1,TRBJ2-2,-,CASSPYQGTGKAGELFF,TGCGCCAGCAGCCCGTACCAGGGAACGGGTAAAGCCGGGGAGCTGTTTTTT
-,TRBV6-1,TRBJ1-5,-,CASSEAGGDLRHF,TGTGCCAGCAGTGAAGCGGGGGGGGACCTCCGGCATTTT
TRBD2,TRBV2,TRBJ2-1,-,CASSLRLAGRDNEQFF,TGTGCCAGCAGTTTAAGACTAGCGGGACGCGACAATGAGCAGTTCTTC
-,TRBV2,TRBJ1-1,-,CASSVEGVSTEAFF,TGTGCCAGCAGTGTGGAGGGAGTAAGCACTGAAGCTTTCTTT
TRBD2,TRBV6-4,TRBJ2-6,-,CASSDLAGFAGANVLTF,TGTGCCAGCAGTGATCTAGCGGGTTTCGCTGGGGCCAACGTCCTGACTTTC
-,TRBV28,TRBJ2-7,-,CASRGQGLSYEQYF,TGTGCCAGCAGGGGCCAGGGACTGTCCTACGAGCAGTACTTC
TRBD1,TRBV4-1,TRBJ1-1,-,CASSQDQQGGAFF,TGCGCCAGCAGCCAAGATCAACAGGGGGGAGCTTTCTTT
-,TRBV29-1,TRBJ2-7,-,CSVEDRVYHEQYF,TGCAGCGTTGAAGACAGGGTGTACCACGAGCAGTACTTC
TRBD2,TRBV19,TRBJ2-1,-,CVSTGLAGVRNEQFF,TGTGTCAGCACCGGCCTAGCGGGAGTTAGGAATGAGCAGTTCTTC
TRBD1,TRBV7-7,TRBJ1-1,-,CASSQGQGTEAFF,TGTGCTAGCAGCCAAGGACAGGGGACTGAAGCTTTCTTT
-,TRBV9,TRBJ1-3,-,CASSVAGNEDTIYF,TGTGCCAGCAGCGTAGCAGGGAACGAGGACACCATATATTTT
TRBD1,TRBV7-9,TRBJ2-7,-,CASSPPGQARPYEQYF,TGTGCCAGCAGCCCCCCCGGACAGGCCCGTCCCTACGAGCAGTACTTC
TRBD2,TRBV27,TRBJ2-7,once,CASSWTSGAYEQYF,TGTGCCAGCAGTTGGACTAGCGGAGCCTACGAGCAGTACTTC
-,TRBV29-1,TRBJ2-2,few,CSVLGGNTGELFF,TGCAGCGTTCTCGGCGGGAACACCGGGGAGCTGTTTTTT
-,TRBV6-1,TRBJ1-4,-,CASSLTWSANEKLFF,TGTGCCAGCAGTTTGACATGGTCGGCTAATGAAAAACTGTTTTTT
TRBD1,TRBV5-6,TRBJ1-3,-,CASSSLGGQARKDSGTIYF,TGTGCCAGCAGCAGCCTGGGGGGACAGGCCCGAAAGGATTCAGGCACCATATATTTT
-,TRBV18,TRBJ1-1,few,CASSREPTEAFF,TGTGCCAGCTCACGCGAGCCGACTGAAGCTTTCTTT
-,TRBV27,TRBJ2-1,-,CASSRHSGTSYNEQFF,TGTGCCAGCAGTCGACATAGCGGAACCTCCTACAATGAGCAGTTCTTC
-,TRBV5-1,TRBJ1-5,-,CASSVSDGNNQPQHF,TGCGCCAGCAGCGTTTCGGACGGGAATAATCAGCCCCAGCATTTT
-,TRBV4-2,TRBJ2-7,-,CASSLPTSSYEQYF,TGTGCCAGCAGCCTGCCCACATCCTCCTACGAGCAGTACTTC
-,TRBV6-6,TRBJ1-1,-,CASITGNEDPEAFF,TGTGCCAGCATAACAGGGAATGAGGACCCTGAAGCTTTCTTT
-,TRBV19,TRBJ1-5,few,CASNPGSSNQPQHF,TGTGCCAGTAACCCAGGCAGTAGCAATCAGCCCCAGCATTTT
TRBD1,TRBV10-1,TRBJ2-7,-,CASSEGIAGGEQYF,TGCGCCAGCAGTGAGGGGATAGCAGGGGGCGAGCAGTACTTC
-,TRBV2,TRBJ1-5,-,CASSSQGFGNQPQHF,TGTGCCAGCAGTTCGCAGGGGTTTGGCAATCAGCCCCAGCATTTT
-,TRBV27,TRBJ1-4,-,CASSSSPVFNEKLFF,TGTGCCAGCAGCTCCTCCCCGGTTTTTAATGAAAAACTGTTTTTT
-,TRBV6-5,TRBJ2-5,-,CASSLVGAGETQYF,TGTGCCAGCAGTTTGGTGGGAGCAGGAGAGACCCAGTACTTC
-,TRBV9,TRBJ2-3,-,CASSVGGSTDTQYF,TGTGCCAGCAGCGTTGGTGGCAGCACAGATACGCAGTATTTT
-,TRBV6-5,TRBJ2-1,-,CASKMGRGTYNEQFF,TGTGCCAGCAAAATGGGCAGGGGCACCTACAATGAGCAGTTCTTC
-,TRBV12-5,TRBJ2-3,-,CASGLEGRADHTQYF,TGTGCTAGTGGTTTGGAAGGCAGGGCCGACCATACGCAGTATTTT
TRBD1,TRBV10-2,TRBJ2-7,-,CASSYLTGSYEQYF,TGCGCCAGCAGTTACCTGACAGGGTCCTACGAGCAGTACTTC